This T cell receptor (beta chain) was observed in a study of OX40 agonist ivuxolimab in advanced cancers. This CDR3 contains 15 residues. Germline V gene data show CDR1 as LNHDA and CDR2 as SQIVND (reference sequence). V lost 7 bases, J lost 7 bases, and 22 bases lay in between. Here immunoSEQ multiplex PCR was the method, and the copy in TCRdb shows in-frame clones only, minus some. Counted here are about 74,000 clones, about 82% occurring once; the ten biggest clones make up 6.9%. Drawing of blood for sampling happened at baseline, at cycle 4 day 1, and at cycle 7 day 1. This receptor was obtained from an adult with an advanced solid tumor such as melanoma, head and neck, liver or kidney cancer. The chain carries TRBV19 and TRBJ1-2, with no clear D. The sequenced sample was CD4+ or CD8+ T cells sorted from blood, obtained in a trial of the OX40 agonist ivuxolimab. The CDR3 coding sequence is TGTGCCAGTATCCCGGGAGCCCAGATGTCGCTTGGCTACACCTTC. Amino acids: CASIPGAQMSLGYTF.